The 4 T cell receptor beta chains below were found in one sample sequenced in a study of blood T cell repertoires in COVID-19. Clones were sequenced by immunoSEQ multiplex PCR, and TCRdb holds only the in-frame ones, with some missing. The sample includes 250,000 or so clones, around 89% seen only once; the top ten take under 8%. Sequenced: peripheral blood. All receptors come from a woman in her 30s with COVID-19, enrolled during active disease.

The chain couples TRBV7-6 to TRBJ2-1; 8 nucleotides match TRBD2. CDR3 length: 15 residues. The germline V gene has CDR1 SGHVS and CDR2 FNYEAQ. The V and J ends lost 5 bases and 9 bases, in that order; junction bases with no gene match: 12. Here the CDR3 DNA reads TGTGCCAGCAGCACGTCCGGGACTAGAGTTGGTGAGCAGTTCTTC. Amino acid sequence: CASSTSGTRVGEQFF.

The DNA for the CDR3 is TGTGCCAGTAGCGCAGGTCCCGGACAGGGGGCGAACTCTGGGGCCAACGTCCTGACTTTC. This gives the protein CASSAGPGQGANSGANVLTF. The chain has TRBV19 and TRBJ2-6; 11 nucleotides match TRBD1. Germline CDR1 LNHDA, CDR2 SQIVND (reference sequence). J was trimmed by 0 bases and V by 6 bases; bases with no gene match: 13. The CDR3 runs 20 residues.

This chain uses TRBV12-3 or TRBV12-4 with TRBJ1-1, with D maybe TRBD1 (5 bases). The CDR3 is 13 amino acids. V gave up 5 bases and J gave up 8 bases, with 15 bases separating them. The CDR3 nucleotides are TGTGCCAGCAGTCCGGACATATCGTTAGAAGCTTTCTTT. Encoded protein: CASSPDISLEAFF.

The CDR3 loop reads CASSHRGGAGGPEGETQYF. The DNA for the CDR3 is TGTGCCAGCAGCCACAGGGGGGGGGCGGGAGGGCCTGAAGGGGAGACCCAGTACTTC. This chain uses TRBV11-2 with TRBJ2-5, with a weak D call TRBD2 (9 bases). Trimming stripped 5 bases from V and 5 bases from J, with 30 bases between. This CDR3 contains 19 residues. The V gene's germline CDR1 is SGHAT and CDR2 FQNNGV.